The T cell receptor beta chain under discussion was sequenced for a study of regulatory T cells in long-lasting Graves disease. For TCR beta, libraries came from iRepertoire HTBI primers and Arm-PCR of CDR3 regions. TCRdb fed the multiplex PCR reads into MiXCR, producing one record per CDR3 protein. The table has 300,000 to 400,000 distinct CDR3 sequences, over 15% seen once. The sample holds many counts of this clonotype. The time point was: newly diagnosed GD, antithyroid drugs for less than 3 months. Extracted PBMC RNA gave rise to the TCR library. These data were also reused for a study on T cells in Graves' hyperthyroidism and ophthalmopathy. According to that study: Diagnosing involved the use of clinical symptoms, serum thyroxine and TRAb, thyroid ultrasound and orbital computed tomography.

This TCR was recovered from a man in his forties or fifties with Graves disease. Sequenced material: peripheral blood mononuclear cells (PBMCs), taken at new diagnosis, from a patient treated with antithyroid drugs.

For the CDR3, the DNA is TGTGCCAGCAGCTTTCTCAGGTACCCTAGCAATCAGCCCCAGCATTTT. Amino acids: CASSFLRYPSNQPQHF. The V gene is TRBV7-8, the J gene TRBJ1-5, with no clear D. V lost 3 bases to trimming and J lost 0 bases, with 12 bases between them. Germline V lookup: CDR1 SGHVS, CDR2 FQNEAQ. The length of the CDR3 is 16 residues. The entire variable domain, with the rest obtained from reference TRBV7-8 and TRBJ1-5, is as follows: GAGVSQSPRYKVAKRGQDVALRCDPISGHVSLFWYQQALGQGPEFLTYFQNEAQLDKSGLPSDRFFAERPEGSVSTLKIQRTQQEDSAVYLCASSFLRYPSNQPQHFGDGTRLSIL.